This entry features one T cell receptor (beta chain) sequence. Germline V gene lookup returns CDR1 KGHDR and CDR2 SFDVKD. Trimming removed 6 bases at V and 1 base at J, with 9 bases between. The CDR3 covers 14 residues. This sample was included in a study of blood T cell repertoires in COVID-19. Study background: The United States, Italy and Spain were the sources of the acute and convalescent COVID-19 samples. Sources were T cells, B-cell-depleted T cells, or PBMCs; the material itself was cDNA or gDNA.

Generated by immunoSEQ multiplex PCR, the TCRdb table keeps only in-frame clones and is missing some. The table includes about 92,000 clones, less than 85% detected once. The sequenced sample consisted of peripheral blood. This sequence originates from a man in his fifties or sixties who had recovered from COVID-19. The chain couples TRBV24-1 to TRBJ1-5, with no clear D. CDR3 bases: TGTGCCACCAGTAGGAGTTCAAGCAATCAGCCCCAGCATTTT. Its translation is CATSRSSSNQPQHF.